A selection of T cell receptor beta chains follows, all from one sample in a study of T-cell memory formation after mild COVID-19. TCRdb redid the calling of the 5' RACE reads with MiXCR, one entry per CDR3 protein. This sample has roughly 620,000 distinct CDR3 sequences; roughly 18% occur once, and the top ten carry around 12%. Material: PBMCs or a T cell subset sorted from them (not recorded which). These receptors came from an adult woman who had mild COVID-19 (a few samples of this study predate the infection). Cell type and time point are not known. Both conserved end residues are trimmed from each CDR3. Fields, in order: V gene, J gene, CDR3 protein.

TRBV24-1	TRBJ2-7	ATSESDLVGEQY
TRBV12-5	TRBJ2-2	ASGLGRGQNTGELF
TRBV7-9	TRBJ2-7	ASSYDRGAYEQY
TRBV2	TRBJ2-3	ASSEVYRHRGADTQY
TRBV4-1	TRBJ2-4	ASSQDPTGAKNIQY
TRBV5-1	TRBJ2-2	ASSPETPGRTGELF
TRBV20-1	TRBJ2-5	SAPTLQETQY
TRBV6-2/TRBV6-3	TRBJ2-1	ASSLAGGGWNEQF
TRBV7-9	TRBJ1-3	ASSPRVAKSGNTIY
TRBV5-4	TRBJ2-1	ASSVRTGGPQNEQF
TRBV12-3/TRBV12-4	TRBJ2-5	ASSLLGIETQY
TRBV4-2	TRBJ2-4	ASSQDRVQSGNIQY